Following are 26 T cell receptor beta chains from one sample sequenced in a study of Ad26.COV2.S vaccination and SARS-CoV-2 variants. Assay: immunoSEQ multiplex PCR; the TCRdb copy retains only in-frame clones and omits some. The table records roughly 400,000 clones, about nine tenths of them present only once. Treatment denoted: 15 to 20 received Ad26.COV2.S at low or high dose, single or two shots; several received placebo; per-sample allocation not given. On day 63 after the first injection, vaccine and placebo recipients gave samples. This material consisted of peripheral blood, taken in a trial of Ad26.COV2.S vaccine versus placebo. These receptors were collected from a person between 18 and 65 years old who received the Ad26.COV2.S COVID-19 vaccine or a placebo.

The sample holds one count of this clone. This chain uses TRBV9 with TRBJ2-1; D gene uncertain. Germline V gene sequence: CDR1 SGDLS, CDR2 YYNGEE. Trimming left V 3 bases short and J 0 bases short, with 10 bases between. This CDR3 is 15 amino acids long. The CDR3 reads CASSASRGSYNEQFF. For the CDR3, the DNA is TGTGCCAGCAGCGCCTCGCGAGGCTCCTACAATGAGCAGTTCTTC.

The chain employs TRBV15 and TRBJ2-1; no clear D gene. Trimming cost V 1 base and J 6 bases, with 13 bases left between them. The CDR3 is 15 residues long. Germline CDR1 and CDR2: LNHNV and YYDKDF (reference sequence). The DNA for the CDR3 is TGTGCCACCAGCAGAGCGATACAGAGACTCAATGAGCAGTTCTTC. It yields the protein CATSRAIQRLNEQFF.

The V gene is TRBV28, the J gene TRBJ1-4; no clear D gene. Looked up from germline, CDR1 is MDHEN and CDR2 is SYDVKM. Trimming left V 5 bases short and J 10 bases short, with 17 bases between. The CDR3 length is 14 residues. For the CDR3, the DNA is TGTGCCAGCAGTGCGGGCCTAGGAACGGGAAAACTGTTTTTT. Translation: CASSAGLGTGKLFF.

This chain connects TRBV6-1 to TRBJ2-1; D is possibly TRBD2 (5 bases). Germline CDR1 and CDR2: MNHNS and SASEGT. The V end was cut by 7 bases, the J end by 7 bases, with 8 bases between. The CDR3 has 11 amino acids. For the CDR3, the DNA is TGTGCCAGCACCCAGCGGAATGAGCAGTTCTTC. This codes for CASTQRNEQFF.

The chain has TRBV2 and TRBJ2-7; TRBD1 agrees at 9 bases. CDR1 and CDR2 (germline): SNHLY, FYNNEI. Trimming took 6 bases from V and 1 from J; bases not matched to a gene: 4. This CDR3 has 14 residues. The CDR3, as DNA: TGTGCCAGCAGCCCCGGGACAGGGTCCTACGAGCAGTACTTC. This sequence encodes CASSPGTGSYEQYF. The whole variable domain, remainder taken from reference TRBV2 and TRBJ2-7, is EPEVTQTPSHQVTQMGQEVILRCVPISNHLYFYWYRQILGQKVEFLVSFYNNEISEKSEIFDDQFSVERPDGSNFTLKIRSTKLEDSAMYFCASSPGTGSYEQYFGPGTRLTVT.

The rearrangement links TRBV5-1 to TRBJ1-4; no clear D. Per the germline V gene, CDR1 is SGHRS and CDR2 is YFSETQ. CDR3 length equals 14 residues. V dropped 4 bases and J dropped 0 bases, with 7 bases sitting between them. The CDR3 here is CASSQDSTNEKLFF. For the CDR3, the DNA is TGCGCCAGCAGCCAGGACTCAACTAATGAAAAACTGTTTTTT.

In this sample, this clone turned up many times. The CDR3 region is CASSELADTGELFF. The CDR3 DNA reads TGTGCCAGCAGTGAACTAGCGGACACCGGGGAGCTGTTTTTT. The J gene is TRBJ2-2, the V gene TRBV6-1, with 7 bases matching TRBD2. Germline CDR1 and CDR2: MNHNS and SASEGT. The CDR3 loop spans 14 amino acids. V gave up 2 bases and J gave up 3 bases; unmatched junction bases: 0.

The CDR3 is CASSPYRGSTDTQYF. The CDR3 nucleotides read TGTGCCAGCAGTCCGTACAGGGGATCCACAGATACGCAGTATTTT. The chain is built from TRBV7-8 and TRBJ2-3; 7 nucleotides align to TRBD1. Germline-derived CDR1 and CDR2 are SGHVS and FQNEAQ. V lost 6 bases, J lost 2 bases, and 8 bases stayed unmatched. The CDR3 covers 15 residues.

The table lists this clone with a few counts. CDR3 coding DNA: TGTGCCAGCAGCCCGGGGGAGTACTACAATGAGCAGTTCTTC. This gives the protein CASSPGEYYNEQFF. This chain links TRBV9 with TRBJ2-1; weak D call: TRBD2 (6 bases). V gave up 4 bases and J gave up 3 bases, with 11 bases separating them. Looked up from germline, CDR1 is SGDLS and CDR2 is YYNGEE. The CDR3 runs to 14 residues. Full variable domain (missing parts from reference TRBV9 and TRBJ2-1): DSGVTQTPKHLITATGQRVTLRCSPRSGDLSVYWYQQSLDQGLQFLIQYYNGEERAKGNILERFSAQQFPDLHSELNLSSLELGDSALYFCASSPGEYYNEQFFGPGTRLTVL.

In DNA, the CDR3 is TGCGCCAGCAGCTCCCAGGGTGAGACCCAGTACTTC. It codes for CASSSQGETQYF. The genes are TRBV5-1 and TRBJ2-5; a possible D gene is TRBD1 (5 bases). V lost 3 bases, J lost 5 bases, and 8 bases lay in between. Germline V CDR1 and CDR2: SGHRS, YFSETQ. The length of the CDR3 is 12 residues.

This clone was picked up one time. The chain carries TRBV5-6 and TRBJ2-1, with 8 bases aligning to TRBD1. Germline V gene lookup returns CDR1 SGHDT and CDR2 YYEEEE. V dropped 0 bases and J dropped 9; count of bases not matched to a gene: 11. CDR3 size: 16 residues. CDR3 loop: CASSLVGQDLYGEQFF. The CDR3 DNA sequence: TGTGCCAGCAGCTTGGTGGGACAGGATTTGTACGGTGAGCAGTTCTTC.

J is TRBJ2-2 and V is TRBV18, with TRBD1 as a possible D gene (5 bases). Germline lookup yields CDR1 KGHSH and CDR2 LQKENI. V was clipped by 3 bases and J by 1 base, with 12 bases between them. The CDR3 loop spans 16 amino acids. The CDR3 here is CASSPHVGENTGELFF. The CDR3 nucleotides read TGTGCCAGCTCACCTCACGTAGGGGAGAACACCGGGGAGCTGTTTTTT.

The chain links TRBV6-4 to TRBJ1-6, with a possible D match to TRBD1 (5 bases). The length of the CDR3 is 15 residues. Germline CDR1 is MRHNA and CDR2 is SNTAGT. Trimming removed 6 bases from V and 5 bases from J, with 14 bases in between. CDR3 DNA sequence: TGTGCCAGCAGCGCGATGGGGGGGGATAATTCACCCCTCCACTTT. Protein product: CASSAMGGDNSPLHF.

The V and J genes are TRBV9 and TRBJ2-5; 11 positions match TRBD2. With 5 bases clipped from V and 13 bases from J, the junction kept 7 bases outside the gene matches. Germline V gives CDR1 SGDLS, CDR2 YYNGEE. The CDR3 contains 12 residues. CDR3 coding DNA: TGTGCCAGCAGTATTAGCGGGAGGGCCCTGTACTTC. Its translation is CASSISGRALYF.

This chain joins TRBV6-5 and TRBJ2-3; D might be TRBD2 (6 bases). This CDR3 region has 15 residues. V shed 0 bases and J shed 2 bases, with 9 bases lying between them. Germline CDR1 is MNHEY and CDR2 is SVGAGI. The CDR3 here is CASSYSEGFTDTQYF. The CDR3, as DNA: TGTGCCAGCAGTTACTCGGAGGGCTTCACAGATACGCAGTATTTT.

This chain connects TRBV12-3 or TRBV12-4 to TRBJ2-7; 8 bases align to TRBD1. This CDR3 contains 13 residues. Trimming removed 5 bases from V and 3 bases from J; junction bases left unmatched: 3. The CDR3 spells CASSPDRGYEQYF. As DNA, the CDR3 is TGTGCCAGCAGTCCCGACAGGGGCTACGAGCAGTACTTC.

This chain links TRBV2 with TRBJ1-5; a possible D gene is TRBD1 (5 bases). Between the trimmed V and J ends, which lost 6 bases and 3 bases, there was a span of 15 bases. The CDR3 extends over 15 amino acids. Germline CDR1 is SNHLY and CDR2 is FYNNEI. CDR3 nucleotide sequence: TGTGCCAGCAGAGGGGCAGACAGCATCAATCAGCCCCAGCATTTT. It specifies CASRGADSINQPQHF. Together with reference TRBV2 and TRBJ1-5, the CDR3 gives the full variable domain: EPEVTQTPSHQVTQMGQEVILRCVPISNHLYFYWYRQILGQKVEFLVSFYNNEISEKSEIFDDQFSVERPDGSNFTLKIRSTKLEDSAMYFCASRGADSINQPQHFGDGTRLSIL.

This chain links TRBV2 with TRBJ2-1; D not resolved. This CDR3 spans 11 amino acids. V lost 1 base and J 9 bases, leaving 4 bases between the germline ends. CDR1 is SNHLY, CDR2 FYNNEI, per germline. The CDR3 region has the DNA TGTGCCAGCAGTGAAGGGAGTGAGCAGTTCTTC. This codes for CASSEGSEQFF.

The V call is TRBV30, the J call TRBJ1-2, with 7 positions matching TRBD1. Germline V CDR1 and CDR2: GTSNPN, SVGIG (reference sequence). This CDR3 region has 14 residues. V lost 5 bases, J lost 0 bases, and 6 bases stayed unmatched. The CDR3 protein is CAWHRDRANYGYTF. The CDR3 bases are TGTGCCTGGCACCGGGACAGAGCTAACTATGGCTACACCTTC.

The J gene is TRBJ2-1, the V gene TRBV3-1 (or the pseudogene TRBV3-2), with D maybe TRBD2 (5 bases). Per the germline V gene, CDR1 is LGHDT and CDR2 is YNNKEL (reference sequence). This CDR3 region has 18 residues. Trimming left V 4 bases short and J 0 bases short, with 19 bases between. In DNA form, the CDR3 reads TGTGCCAGCAGCCCCGGACGGGCAAGCGGTCTCTCCTACAATGAGCAGTTCTTC. Protein product: CASSPGRASGLSYNEQFF.

The CDR3, as DNA: TGTGCCAGCAGCTCCCTTCACGGGAGGGCCGTAAGGCAGTTCTTC. It yields the protein CASSSLHGRAVRQFF. The chain recombines TRBV11-2 with TRBJ2-1, with 8 positions matching TRBD2. Germline CDR1 and CDR2: SGHAT and FQNNGV. The CDR3 contains 15 residues. V lost 4 bases to trimming and J lost 12 bases; unmatched junction nucleotides: 14.

This sequence joins TRBV6-1 and TRBJ2-5, with 8 bases aligning to TRBD2. Germline CDR1 is MNHNS and CDR2 is SASEGT. The V gene end was trimmed by 0 bases and the J gene end by 0 bases; junction bases not matched to a gene: 9. This CDR3 region has 18 residues. The CDR3 loop reads CASSEALSGGPYQETQYF. CDR3 bases: TGTGCCAGCAGTGAAGCGCTCTCGGGAGGGCCTTACCAAGAGACCCAGTACTTC.

V gene TRBV5-1 combines with J gene TRBJ2-1; D might be TRBD1 or TRBD2, each matching 5 bases. The CDR3 runs to 15 residues. Per germline, CDR1 SGHRS and CDR2 YFSETQ. V shed 6 bases and J shed 2 bases, with 15 bases lying between them. CDR3 protein: CASTRPGATYNEQFF. The CDR3 region has the DNA TGCGCCAGCACTAGGCCCGGGGCCACCTACAATGAGCAGTTCTTC.

V gene TRBV28 combines with J gene TRBJ2-7, with 7 nucleotides matching TRBD2. The V gene's germline CDR1 is MDHEN and CDR2 SYDVKM. Losses at the gene ends were 3 bases for V and 6 bases for J; bases not matched to a gene: 8. This CDR3 is built from 14 residues. The CDR3 loop is CASSFPGGRGEQYF. The DNA of the CDR3 is TGTGCCAGCAGTTTCCCTGGCGGGAGAGGCGAGCAGTACTTC.

The CDR3 DNA sequence: TGTGCCACCAGCAGAGTTACGACTCGGCCCCTAGAGACCCAGTACTTC. Amino acids: CATSRVTTRPLETQYF. V and J are TRBV15 and TRBJ2-5, with D unclear. CDR1 and CDR2 (germline): LNHNV, YYDKDF (reference sequence). CDR3 length: 16 residues. V was pared by 1 base and J by 4 bases, with 16 bases between.

The CDR3 loop reads CAISESMGQPQHF. In DNA, the CDR3 is TGTGCCATCAGTGAGTCGATGGGGCAGCCCCAGCATTTT. The chain couples TRBV10-3 to TRBJ1-5; D ambiguous. This CDR3 is built from 13 residues. With 0 bases removed from V and 7 bases from J, the gap between germline ends came to 7 bases. Germline V gene sequence: CDR1 ENHRY, CDR2 SYGVKD.